The entry below describes one T cell receptor (beta chain). The data were obtained in a study of OX40 agonist ivuxolimab in advanced cancers. Study information: Patients in dose escalation had liver, melanoma, kidney or head and neck cancers.

Profiled with immunoSEQ multiplex PCR; TCRdb holds only in-frame clones, not every one. The data contain approximately 60,000 clones, approximately 88% of them singletons. The germline gives CDR1 MNHNS, CDR2 SASEGT. Trimming removed 8 bases at V and 2 bases at J, with 16 bases between. The CDR3 consists of 15 residues. The receptor comes from an adult with an advanced solid tumor such as melanoma, head and neck, liver or kidney cancer. Source: CD4+ or CD8+ T cells sorted from blood, taken in a trial of the OX40 agonist ivuxolimab. The V and J genes are TRBV6-1 and TRBJ2-1; perhaps D is TRBD1 or TRBD2 (6 bases each). In DNA form, the CDR3 reads TGTGCCAGCGCAGTGGAGGGGGAACCCTACAATGAGCAGTTCTTC. It is translated as CASAVEGEPYNEQFF.